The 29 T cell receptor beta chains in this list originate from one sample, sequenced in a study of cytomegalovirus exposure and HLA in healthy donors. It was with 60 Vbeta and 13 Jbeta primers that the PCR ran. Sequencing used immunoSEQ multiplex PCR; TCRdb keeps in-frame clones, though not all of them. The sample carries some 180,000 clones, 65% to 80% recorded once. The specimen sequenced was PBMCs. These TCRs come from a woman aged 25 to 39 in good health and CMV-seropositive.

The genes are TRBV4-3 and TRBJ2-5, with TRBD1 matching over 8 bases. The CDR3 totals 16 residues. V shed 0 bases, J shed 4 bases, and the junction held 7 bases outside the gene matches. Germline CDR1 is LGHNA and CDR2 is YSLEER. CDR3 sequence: CASSQDRTGSAETQYF. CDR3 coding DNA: TGCGCCAGCAGCCAAGATAGGACAGGGTCTGCAGAGACCCAGTACTTC.

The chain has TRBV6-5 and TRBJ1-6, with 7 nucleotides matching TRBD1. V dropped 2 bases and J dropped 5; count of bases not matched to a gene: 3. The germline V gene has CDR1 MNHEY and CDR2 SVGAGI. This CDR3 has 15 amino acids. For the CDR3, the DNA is TGTGCCAGCAGTTACCGACAGGGACATAATTCACCCCTCCACTTT. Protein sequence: CASSYRQGHNSPLHF.

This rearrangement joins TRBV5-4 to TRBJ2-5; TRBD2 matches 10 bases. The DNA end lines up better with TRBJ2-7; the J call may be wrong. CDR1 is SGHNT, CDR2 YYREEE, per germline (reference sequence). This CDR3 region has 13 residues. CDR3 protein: CASGAGGPHEQYF. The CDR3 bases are TGTGCCAGTGGAGCGGGGGGGCCCCACGAGCAGTACTTC.

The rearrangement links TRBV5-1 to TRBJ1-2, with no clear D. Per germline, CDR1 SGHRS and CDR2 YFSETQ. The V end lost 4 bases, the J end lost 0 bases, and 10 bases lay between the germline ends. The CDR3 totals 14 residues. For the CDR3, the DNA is TGCGCCAGCAGCCCGACTGAAGCTAACTATGGCTACACCTTC. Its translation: CASSPTEANYGYTF.

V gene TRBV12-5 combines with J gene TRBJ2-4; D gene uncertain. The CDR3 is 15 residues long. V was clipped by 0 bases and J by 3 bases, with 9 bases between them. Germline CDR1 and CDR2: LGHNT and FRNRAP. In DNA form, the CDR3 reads TGTGCTAGTGGTTTGGTAGTATCGGGCAAAAACATTCAGTACTTC. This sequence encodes CASGLVVSGKNIQYF. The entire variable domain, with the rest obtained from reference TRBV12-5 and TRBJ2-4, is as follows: DARVTQTPRHKVTEMGQEVTMRCQPILGHNTVFWYRQTMMQGLELLAYFRNRAPLDDSGMPKDRFSAEMPDATLATLKIQPSEPRDSAVYFCASGLVVSGKNIQYFGAGTRLSVL.

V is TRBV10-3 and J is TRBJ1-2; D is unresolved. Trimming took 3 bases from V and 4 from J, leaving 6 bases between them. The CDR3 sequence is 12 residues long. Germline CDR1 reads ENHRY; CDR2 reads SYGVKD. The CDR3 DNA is TGTGCCATCAGTGATGAGGGCTATGGCTACACCTTC. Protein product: CAISDEGYGYTF.

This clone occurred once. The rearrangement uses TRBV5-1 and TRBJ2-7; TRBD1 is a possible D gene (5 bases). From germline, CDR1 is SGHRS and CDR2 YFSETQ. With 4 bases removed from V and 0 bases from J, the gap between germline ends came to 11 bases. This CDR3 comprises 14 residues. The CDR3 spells CASSPDRVSYEQYF. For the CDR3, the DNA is TGCGCCAGCAGCCCCGACAGAGTCTCCTACGAGCAGTACTTC.

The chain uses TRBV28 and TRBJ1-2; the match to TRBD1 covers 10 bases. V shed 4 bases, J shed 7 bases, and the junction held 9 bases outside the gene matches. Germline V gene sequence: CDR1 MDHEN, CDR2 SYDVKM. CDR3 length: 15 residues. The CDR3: CASSSGTGVSSGYTF. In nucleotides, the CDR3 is TGTGCCAGCAGTTCCGGGACAGGGGTAAGCAGTGGCTACACCTTC.

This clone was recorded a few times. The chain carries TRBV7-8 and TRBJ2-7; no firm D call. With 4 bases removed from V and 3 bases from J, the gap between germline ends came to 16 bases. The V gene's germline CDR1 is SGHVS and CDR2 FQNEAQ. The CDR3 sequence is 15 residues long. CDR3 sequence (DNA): TGTGCCAGCAGCTATGTTACACGATCGAACTACGAGCAGTACTTC. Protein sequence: CASSYVTRSNYEQYF.

Here the CDR3 DNA reads TGCGCCAGCAGCTCCGGGACAGCCATTCAAGAGACCCAGTACTTC. Translating gives CASSSGTAIQETQYF. V and J are TRBV5-1 and TRBJ2-5; 7 bases align to TRBD1. The germline CDR1 and CDR2 sequences are SGHRS and YFSETQ. The trim removed 3 bases at V and 2 bases at J, leaving 7 bases unmatched. There are 15 residues in the CDR3.

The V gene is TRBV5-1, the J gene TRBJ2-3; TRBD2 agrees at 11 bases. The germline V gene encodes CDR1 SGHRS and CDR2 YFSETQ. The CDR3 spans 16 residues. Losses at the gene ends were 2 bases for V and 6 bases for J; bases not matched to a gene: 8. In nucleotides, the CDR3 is TGCGCCAGCAGCTTCTCTAGCGGGGGGCCACGTGATACGCAGTATTTT. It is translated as CASSFSSGGPRDTQYF.

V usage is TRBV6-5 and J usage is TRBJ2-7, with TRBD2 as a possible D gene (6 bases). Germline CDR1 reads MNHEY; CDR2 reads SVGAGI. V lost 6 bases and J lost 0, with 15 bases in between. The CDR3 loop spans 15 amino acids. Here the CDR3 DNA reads TGTGCCAGCAGAAACCGGGACTTCGGCTCCTACGAGCAGTACTTC. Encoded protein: CASRNRDFGSYEQYF.

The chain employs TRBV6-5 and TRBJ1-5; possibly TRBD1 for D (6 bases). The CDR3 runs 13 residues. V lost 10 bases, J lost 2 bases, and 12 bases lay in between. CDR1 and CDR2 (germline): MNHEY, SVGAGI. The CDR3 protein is CATGGARNQPQHF. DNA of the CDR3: TGTGCCACTGGGGGCGCGCGCAATCAGCCCCAGCATTTT.

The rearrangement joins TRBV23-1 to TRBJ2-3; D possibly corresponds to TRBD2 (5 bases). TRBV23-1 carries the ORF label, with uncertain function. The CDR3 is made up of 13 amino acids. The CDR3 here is CPRALRGRDTQYF. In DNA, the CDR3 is TGCCCCCGGGCTTTACGGGGTCGAGATACGCAGTATTTT.

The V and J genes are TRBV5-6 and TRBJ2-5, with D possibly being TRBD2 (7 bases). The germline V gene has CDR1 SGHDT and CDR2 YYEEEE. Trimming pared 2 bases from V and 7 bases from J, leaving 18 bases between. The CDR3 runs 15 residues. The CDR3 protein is CASSFGGLRRGTQYF. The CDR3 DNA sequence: TGTGCCAGCAGCTTCGGGGGGCTTCGCAGGGGGACCCAGTACTTC.

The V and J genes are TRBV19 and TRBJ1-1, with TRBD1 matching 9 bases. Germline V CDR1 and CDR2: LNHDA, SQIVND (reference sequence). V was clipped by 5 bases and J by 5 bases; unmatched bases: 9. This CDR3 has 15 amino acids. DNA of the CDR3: TGTGCCAGTAGTCCCCATACAGGGGGCGGGACTGAAGCTTTCTTT. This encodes CASSPHTGGGTEAFF. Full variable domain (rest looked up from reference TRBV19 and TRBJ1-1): DGGITQSPKYLFRKEGQNVTLSCEQNLNHDAMYWYRQDPGQGLRLIYYSQIVNDFQKGDIAEGYSVSREKKESFPLTVTSAQKNPTAFYLCASSPHTGGGTEAFFGQGTRLTVV.

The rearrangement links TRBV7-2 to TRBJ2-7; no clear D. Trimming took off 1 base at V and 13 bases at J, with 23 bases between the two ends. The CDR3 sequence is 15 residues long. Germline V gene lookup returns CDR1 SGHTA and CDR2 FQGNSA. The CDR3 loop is CTSSLGIGSLQECYF. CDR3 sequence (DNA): TGTACCAGCAGCTTAGGCATCGGCAGCCTGCAGGAATGCTACTTC.

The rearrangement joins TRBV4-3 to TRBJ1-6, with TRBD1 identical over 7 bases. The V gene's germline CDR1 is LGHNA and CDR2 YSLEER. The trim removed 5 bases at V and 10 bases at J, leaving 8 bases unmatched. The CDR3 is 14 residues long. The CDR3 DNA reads TGCGCCAGCAGCGGGGACAGCGTGAGGTCACCCCTCCACTTT. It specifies CASSGDSVRSPLHF.

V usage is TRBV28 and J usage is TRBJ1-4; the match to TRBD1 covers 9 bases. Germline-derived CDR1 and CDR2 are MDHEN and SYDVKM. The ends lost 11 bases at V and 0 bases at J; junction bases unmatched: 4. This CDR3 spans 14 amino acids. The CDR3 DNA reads TGTGCCGTACAGGGGGCTGCAACTAATGAAAAACTGTTTTTT. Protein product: CAVQGAATNEKLFF.

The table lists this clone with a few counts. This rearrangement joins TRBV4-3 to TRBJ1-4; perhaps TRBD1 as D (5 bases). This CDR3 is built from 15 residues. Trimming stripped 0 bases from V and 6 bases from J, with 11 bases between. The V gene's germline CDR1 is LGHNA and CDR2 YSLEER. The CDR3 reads CASSQDYAGYEKLFF. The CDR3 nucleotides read TGCGCCAGCAGCCAAGATTATGCAGGGTATGAAAAACTGTTTTTT.

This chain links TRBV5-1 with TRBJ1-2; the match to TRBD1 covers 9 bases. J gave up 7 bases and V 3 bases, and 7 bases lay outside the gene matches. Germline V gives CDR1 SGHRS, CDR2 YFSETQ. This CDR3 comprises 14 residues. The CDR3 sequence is CASSYGQGTIGYTF. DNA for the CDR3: TGCGCCAGCAGCTACGGACAGGGGACGATTGGCTACACCTTC.

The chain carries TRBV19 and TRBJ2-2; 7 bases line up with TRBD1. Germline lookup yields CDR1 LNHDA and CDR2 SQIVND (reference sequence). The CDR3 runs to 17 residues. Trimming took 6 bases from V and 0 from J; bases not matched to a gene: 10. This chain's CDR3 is CASSGTAPYANTGELFF. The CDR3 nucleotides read TGTGCCAGTAGCGGGACAGCCCCTTACGCGAACACCGGGGAGCTGTTTTTT. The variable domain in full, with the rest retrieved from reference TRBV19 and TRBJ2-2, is DGGITQSPKYLFRKEGQNVTLSCEQNLNHDAMYWYRQDPGQGLRLIYYSQIVNDFQKGDIAEGYSVSREKKESFPLTVTSAQKNPTAFYLCASSGTAPYANTGELFFGEGSRLTVL.

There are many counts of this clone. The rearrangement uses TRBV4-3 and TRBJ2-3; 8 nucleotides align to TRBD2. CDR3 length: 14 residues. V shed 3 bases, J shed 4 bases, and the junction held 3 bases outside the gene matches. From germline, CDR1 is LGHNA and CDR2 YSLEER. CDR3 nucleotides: TGCGCCAGCAGCCAGGGACTAGAAGCAGATACGCAGTATTTT. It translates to CASSQGLEADTQYF.

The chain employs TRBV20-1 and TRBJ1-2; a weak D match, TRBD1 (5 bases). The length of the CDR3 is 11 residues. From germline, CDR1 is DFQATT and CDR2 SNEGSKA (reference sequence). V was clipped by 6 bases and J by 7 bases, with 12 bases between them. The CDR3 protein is CSAPLGGGYTF. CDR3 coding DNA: TGCAGTGCGCCACTCGGGGGTGGCTACACCTTC.

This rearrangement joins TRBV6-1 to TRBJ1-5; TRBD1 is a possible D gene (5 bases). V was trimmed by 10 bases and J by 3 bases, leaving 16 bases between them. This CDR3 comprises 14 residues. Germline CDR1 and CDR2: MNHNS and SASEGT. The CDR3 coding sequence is TGTGCCACCCTCTTCGGACAACCCAATCAGCCCCAGCATTTT. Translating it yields CATLFGQPNQPQHF.

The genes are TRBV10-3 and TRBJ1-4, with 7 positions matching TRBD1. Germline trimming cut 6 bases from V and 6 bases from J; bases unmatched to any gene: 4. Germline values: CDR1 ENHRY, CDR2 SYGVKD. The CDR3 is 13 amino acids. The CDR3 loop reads CAIRGQGDEKLFF. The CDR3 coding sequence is TGTGCCATCAGGGGGCAGGGGGATGAAAAACTGTTTTTT.

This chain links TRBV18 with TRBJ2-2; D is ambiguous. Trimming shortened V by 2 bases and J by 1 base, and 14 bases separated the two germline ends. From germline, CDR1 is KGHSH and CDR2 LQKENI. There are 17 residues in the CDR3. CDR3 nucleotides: TGTGCCAGCTCACCAAACTCGCTGAGTTTGAACACCGGGGAGCTGTTTTTT. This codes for CASSPNSLSLNTGELFF.

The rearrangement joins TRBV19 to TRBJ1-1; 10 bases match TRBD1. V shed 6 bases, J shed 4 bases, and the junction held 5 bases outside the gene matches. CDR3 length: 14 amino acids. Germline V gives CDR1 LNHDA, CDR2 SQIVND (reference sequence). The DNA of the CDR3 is TGTGCCAGTAGCCCCGGACAGGGGGGCACTGAAGCTTTCTTT. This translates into CASSPGQGGTEAFF.

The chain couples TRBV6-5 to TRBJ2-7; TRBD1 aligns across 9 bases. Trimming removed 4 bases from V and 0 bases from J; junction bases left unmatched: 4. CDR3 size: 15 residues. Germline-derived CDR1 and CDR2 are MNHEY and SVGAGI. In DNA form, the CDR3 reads TGTGCCAGCAGTTTTCCGACAGGGGGCTCCTACGAGCAGTACTTC. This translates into CASSFPTGGSYEQYF.